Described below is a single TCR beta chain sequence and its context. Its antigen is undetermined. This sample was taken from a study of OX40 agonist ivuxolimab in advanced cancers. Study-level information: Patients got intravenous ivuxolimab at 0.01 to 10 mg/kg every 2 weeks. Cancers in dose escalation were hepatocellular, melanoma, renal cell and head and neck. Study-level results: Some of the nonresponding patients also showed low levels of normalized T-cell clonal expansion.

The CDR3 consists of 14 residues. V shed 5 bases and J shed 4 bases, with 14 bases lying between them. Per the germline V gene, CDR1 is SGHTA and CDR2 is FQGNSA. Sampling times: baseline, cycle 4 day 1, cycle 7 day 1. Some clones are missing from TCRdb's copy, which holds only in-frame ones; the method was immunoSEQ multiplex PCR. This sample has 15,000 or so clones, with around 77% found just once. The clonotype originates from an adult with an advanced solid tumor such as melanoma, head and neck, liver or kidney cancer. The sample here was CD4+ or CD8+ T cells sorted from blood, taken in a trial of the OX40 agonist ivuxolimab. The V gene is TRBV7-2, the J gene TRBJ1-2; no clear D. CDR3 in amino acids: CASSARTASYGYTF. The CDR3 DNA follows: TGTGCCAGCAGCGCCAGGACCGCGAGCTATGGCTACACCTTC.